Each of the 32 T cell receptor beta chains below was sequenced from the same sample in a study of human T cells and chemical hapten exposure (dated by TCRdb to about 2021). The library came from RACE. Sequencing was performed on a NextSeq 500. TCRdb reworked the public reads: Q25 trimming with fastp, MiXCR clone assembly, productive beta chains retained. Every distinct CDR3 protein forms one entry, paired with its most common genes and DNA. The sample contains under 45,000 distinct CDR3 sequences, about 5.5% of them found a single time. Jointly, the top ten make up about 13% of the sample. Taken with the paper, the label for time point translates to: healthy volunteer bleed at 6 weeks. Total RNA was extracted from unfractionated whole blood that had been collected in Tempus Blood RNA tubes. The material sequenced was whole blood. These receptors all stem from a human donor in good health. Some clones in this sample may be carry-over from other donors' samples.

Worth noting for this clonotype: The germline gene is not matched at one end of the junction; a read error may be the cause. The CDR3 DNA reads as TGTGTCAGCAGTCTCACGGGGGTAGATGGCTACACCTTC. Translated: CVSSLTGVDGYTF. The V gene is TRBV12-3 or TRBV12-4, the J gene TRBJ1-2; D is perhaps TRBD1 (5 bases). The CDR3 covers 13 residues.

In this sample, this clonotype turned up a few times. This chain joins TRBV28 and TRBJ1-4; 7 bases are a match to TRBD1. V lost 7 bases to trimming and J lost 16 bases; unmatched junction nucleotides: 12. CDR1 and CDR2 from the germline V gene are MDHEN and SYDVKM. The CDR3 sequence is 12 residues long. The CDR3 nucleotides are TGTGCCAGCACCGAGACAGGGAGGAATCCGTTTTTT. Translation gives CASTETGRNPFF.

This clonotype appeared a few times. V gene TRBV6-1 combines with J gene TRBJ1-5; the D is unclear. The V gene lost 3 bases and the J gene lost 2 bases, with 5 bases spanning the gap. This CDR3 has 13 residues. The germline V gene has CDR1 MNHNS and CDR2 SASEGT. CDR3 DNA sequence: TGTGCCAGCAGTGACAACGGCAATCAGCCCCAGCATTTT. Protein product: CASSDNGNQPQHF.

This clonotype was recorded at least ten times. The CDR3 reads CASSSNGDSYTEAFF. The CDR3 DNA follows: TGTGCCAGCAGCTCCAACGGGGACAGCTACACTGAAGCTTTCTTT. The chain employs TRBV7-2 and TRBJ1-1; TRBD1 aligns across 7 bases. V shed 4 bases and J 3 bases; nucleotides not matched to a gene: 8. Germline lookup yields CDR1 SGHTA and CDR2 FQGNSA. The CDR3 has 15 residues.

The gene calls are TRBV20-1 and TRBJ1-6; a possible D gene is TRBD1 (5 bases). CDR3 length: 15 residues. Per germline, CDR1 DFQATT and CDR2 SNEGSKA (reference sequence). The V end was cut by 6 bases, the J end by 8 bases, with 20 bases between. CDR3 in amino acids: CSAPHPGTSYSPLHF. CDR3 in DNA: TGCAGTGCCCCTCACCCCGGGACGAGTTATTCACCCCTCCACTTT.

This clonotype came up many times. The chain combines TRBV2 with TRBJ1-1, with 7 bases aligning to TRBD1. CDR3 length equals 15 residues. With 4 bases clipped from V and 0 bases from J, the junction kept 5 bases outside the gene matches. CDR1 is SNHLY and CDR2 is FYNNEI in the germline V gene. The CDR3 reads CASSVDRLMNTEAFF. As DNA, the CDR3 is TGTGCCAGCAGTGTGGACAGGTTAATGAACACTGAAGCTTTCTTT. Full variable domain (remainder filled in from reference TRBV2 and TRBJ1-1): EPEVTQTPSHQVTQMGQEVILRCVPISNHLYFYWYRQILGQKVEFLVSFYNNEISEKSEIFDDQFSVERPDGSNFTLKIRSTKLEDSAMYFCASSVDRLMNTEAFFGQGTRLTVV.

At least ten counts were recorded for this clonotype. The rearrangement joins TRBV6-5 to TRBJ1-2; D ambiguous. Germline loops: CDR1 MNHEY, CDR2 SVGAGI. V shed 5 bases and J shed 3 bases, with 10 bases lying between them. The CDR3 sequence is 13 residues long. The DNA of the CDR3 is TGTGCCAGCAGTCCATCGGCGGACTATGGCTACACCTTC. Amino acid sequence: CASSPSADYGYTF.

This clonotype came up many times. The genes are TRBV7-2 and TRBJ2-1; no clear D. Between the trimmed V and J ends, which lost 6 bases and 9 bases, there was a span of 9 bases. Germline V gene lookup returns CDR1 SGHTA and CDR2 FQGNSA. This CDR3 is 11 amino acids long. CDR3 sequence reads: CASSFNREQFF. The CDR3, as DNA: TGTGCCAGCAGTTTCAACCGTGAGCAGTTCTTC.

The sample holds many counts of this clonotype. The chain uses TRBV2 and TRBJ2-1, with 8 bases aligning to TRBD2. Germline loops: CDR1 SNHLY, CDR2 FYNNEI. V lost 6 bases, J lost 3 bases, and 7 bases stayed unmatched. The CDR3 loop spans 15 amino acids. CDR3 in amino acids: CASRGLAGDYNEQFF. As DNA, the CDR3 is TGTGCCAGCAGGGGGCTAGCGGGCGACTACAATGAGCAGTTCTTC.

In this sample, this clonotype turned up many times. The rearrangement links TRBV27 to TRBJ1-5; D possibly corresponds to TRBD1 (6 bases). CDR3 length: 14 amino acids. Germline V gene data show CDR1 as MNHEY and CDR2 as SMNVEV (reference sequence). The V end lost 5 bases, the J end lost 1 base, and 9 bases lay between the germline ends. The chain's CDR3 is CASSTTGSNQPQHF. The CDR3 region has the DNA TGTGCCAGCAGTACCACAGGGAGCAATCAGCCCCAGCATTTT.

The sample holds many counts of this clonotype. The chain couples TRBV10-3 to TRBJ2-4, with 13 bases aligning to TRBD2. Germline V gene data show CDR1 as ENHRY and CDR2 as SYGVKD. The length of the CDR3 is 16 residues. The V segment lost 5 bases and the J segment 2 bases; nucleotides outside the gene matches: 3. CDR3 sequence (DNA): TGTGCCATCAGTACGACTAGCGGGGGGACCAAAAACATTCAGTACTTC. Protein product: CAISTTSGGTKNIQYF.

This clonotype was observed many times. The V call is TRBV20-1, the J call TRBJ2-7; D perhaps matches TRBD1 (6 bases). V was cut by 2 bases and J by 3 bases, with 14 bases left in between. Germline CDR1 is DFQATT and CDR2 is SNEGSKA (reference sequence). The length of the CDR3 is 14 residues. The CDR3 sequence is CSARRHGTNYEQYF. CDR3 nucleotides: TGCAGTGCTAGAAGGCACGGGACAAACTACGAGCAGTACTTC.

This clonotype appeared many times. The rearrangement links TRBV3-1 to TRBJ2-6; D not resolved. The CDR3 loop spans 15 amino acids. Germline V lookup: CDR1 LGHDT, CDR2 YNNKEL (reference sequence). With 0 bases removed from V and 4 bases from J, the gap between germline ends came to 7 bases. CDR3 DNA: TGTGCCAGCAGCCAAGAACCATCAGGGGCCAACGTCCTGACTTTC. Encoded protein: CASSQEPSGANVLTF.

This clonotype was observed many times. The chain joins TRBV6-1 to TRBJ2-6, with D unresolved. Germline-derived CDR1 and CDR2 are MNHNS and SASEGT. The germline V and J ends were trimmed by 3 bases and 2 bases, with 11 bases remaining between them. The CDR3 is made up of 16 amino acids. The CDR3: CASSESPGTGANVLTF. The CDR3 nucleotides read TGTGCCAGCAGTGAGAGCCCGGGCACTGGGGCCAACGTCCTGACTTTC.

This clonotype was observed a handful of times. The chain carries TRBV20-1 and TRBJ1-1, with 7 bases identical to TRBD1. Germline values: CDR1 DFQATT, CDR2 SNEGSKA (reference sequence). Germline trimming cut 0 bases from V and 11 bases from J; bases unmatched to any gene: 15. The CDR3 runs 15 residues. The CDR3 protein is CSARDTGAPLFQAFF. CDR3 nucleotides: TGCAGTGCTAGAGATACAGGGGCGCCTCTTTTCCAGGCTTTCTTT.

This clonotype was observed at least ten times. This chain links TRBV29-1 with TRBJ2-1; 14 nucleotides line up with TRBD2. Per germline, CDR1 SQVTM and CDR2 ANQGSEA. J lost 7 bases, V lost 4 bases, and 12 bases had no gene match. This CDR3 is built from 17 residues. The DNA for the CDR3 is TGCAGCGTTGCCCCGACTAGCGGGAGGGCAAGGCGAAATGAGCAGTTCTTC. It specifies CSVAPTSGRARRNEQFF.

This clonotype was counted at least ten times. The chain is built from TRBV20-1 and TRBJ1-2; 8 bases match TRBD1. Germline CDR1 and CDR2: DFQATT and SNEGSKA (reference sequence). With 3 bases clipped from V and 4 bases from J, the junction kept 4 bases outside the gene matches. The CDR3 has 13 amino acids. The CDR3 sequence is CSARGTGGYGYTF. CDR3 coding DNA: TGCAGTGCTAGGGGGACAGGAGGCTATGGCTACACCTTC.

This clonotype has a count of ten or more. V usage is TRBV2 and J usage is TRBJ2-2; 8 bases are a match to TRBD2. J was trimmed by 6 bases and V by 3 bases; bases with no gene match: 12. The CDR3 has 17 amino acids. In germline, CDR1 is SNHLY, CDR2 FYNNEI. The CDR3: CASSEAPGSGRPGELFF. Here the CDR3 DNA reads TGTGCCAGCAGTGAGGCCCCTGGCAGCGGGAGACCCGGGGAGCTGTTTTTT.

This clonotype has only a few counts. This chain joins TRBV12-3 or TRBV12-4 and TRBJ2-5, with TRBD2 matching 8 bases. The CDR3 consists of 13 residues. V shed 7 bases and J 3 bases; nucleotides not matched to a gene: 4. CDR3 DNA sequence: TGTGCCAGCAACGGGGGGGTCGAAGAGACCCAGTACTTC. Its protein is CASNGGVEETQYF.

The table lists this clonotype with many counts. The J gene is TRBJ2-7, the V gene TRBV6-2 or TRBV6-3, with TRBD1 identical over 7 bases. The V segment lost 6 bases and the J segment 9 bases; nucleotides outside the gene matches: 8. From germline, CDR1 is MNHEY and CDR2 SVGEGT. The CDR3 consists of 12 residues. DNA of the CDR3: TGTGCCAGCAGCCCGGACAGGTTTCGGCAGTACTTC. This encodes CASSPDRFRQYF.

V and J are TRBV29-1 and TRBJ2-5; D uncertain. V lost 4 bases and J lost 0, with 9 bases in between. This CDR3 comprises 13 residues. CDR1 and CDR2 (germline): SQVTM, ANQGSEA. Written as DNA, the CDR3 is TGCAGCGTTGCGGCTCTGTACCAAGAGACCCAGTACTTC. Residues: CSVAALYQETQYF.

V and J are TRBV24-1 and TRBJ1-1, with 9 bases identical to TRBD1. J gave up 2 bases and V 7 bases, and 4 bases lay outside the gene matches. CDR3 size: 14 residues. Germline loops: CDR1 KGHDR, CDR2 SFDVKD. CDR3 nucleotides: TGTGCCACCAGGGAGACAGGGGGAAACACTGAAGCTTTCTTT. This gives the protein CATRETGGNTEAFF.

This clonotype was seen many times. The rearrangement links TRBV4-3 to TRBJ2-1; D unresolved. There are 11 residues in the CDR3. Looked up from germline, CDR1 is LGHNA and CDR2 is YSLEER. V dropped 2 bases and J dropped 8 bases, with 4 bases sitting between them. The CDR3 DNA reads TGCGCCAGCAGCCAATCCCATGAGCAGTTCTTC. Encoded protein: CASSQSHEQFF.

The chain uses TRBV16 and TRBJ1-1; D is undetermined. The CDR3 is 15 amino acids. V lost 2 bases and J lost 1, with 11 bases in between. CDR1 and CDR2 (germline): KGHSY, FQNENV. The CDR3 coding sequence is TGTGCCAGCAGCCAAGTCGCGAATACGAACACTGAAGCTTTCTTT. It codes for CASSQVANTNTEAFF.

This clonotype has at least ten counts. The rearrangement links TRBV2 to TRBJ2-3; maybe TRBD2 (6 bases). Germline V gives CDR1 SNHLY, CDR2 FYNNEI. Trimming left V 3 bases short and J 0 bases short, with 16 bases between. This CDR3 spans 17 amino acids. The CDR3 DNA reads as TGTGCCAGCAGTGAGGGCTATGGGCGGGGAAGCACAGATACGCAGTATTTT. This codes for CASSEGYGRGSTDTQYF.

This clonotype was observed many times. V and J are TRBV20-1 and TRBJ2-1, with 11 bases that match TRBD2. The CDR3 contains 14 residues. Germline V CDR1 and CDR2: DFQATT, SNEGSKA (reference sequence). Losses at the gene ends were 5 bases for V and 9 bases for J; bases not matched to a gene: 9. The CDR3 DNA follows: TGCAGTGCTTTGAGTAGCGGGAGGGAAAGTGAGCAGTTCTTC. Translated, it gives CSALSSGRESEQFF.

The chain has TRBV30 and TRBJ2-3; D remains unclear. Germline loops: CDR1 GTSNPN, CDR2 SVGIG (reference sequence). The CDR3 is 15 amino acids. Trimming cost V 2 bases and J 2 bases, with 14 bases left between them. The DNA for the CDR3 is TGTGCCTGGAGTCCCGTATGGCGGAACACAGATACGCAGTATTTT. Encoded protein: CAWSPVWRNTDTQYF.

Points on this clonotype: This may stem from a read error, because a much larger clone lies one nucleotide away. The V gene is TRBV29-1, the J gene TRBJ1-2; D is undetermined. The CDR3 has 12 amino acids. CDR1 is SQVTM, CDR2 ANQGSEA, per germline. In DNA form, the CDR3 reads TGCAGCGTTGGGGTCACTAACCATGGCTACACCTTC. Translating it yields CSVGVTNHGYTF.

This clonotype was recorded at least ten times. V and J are TRBV12-3 or TRBV12-4 and TRBJ1-2, with TRBD1 matching 8 bases. V was pared by 5 bases and J by 4 bases, with 3 bases of the junction left unmatched. The CDR3 has 13 amino acids. Written as DNA, the CDR3 is TGTGCCAGCAGTCTCACAGGGGGCTATGGCTACACCTTC. Translation gives CASSLTGGYGYTF.

This clonotype was detected only a few times. This CDR3 reads CASSFVGLSDQLEQYF. In nucleotides, the CDR3 is TGTGCCAGCAGTTTCGTGGGCCTCTCGGACCAACTCGAGCAGTACTTC. This chain connects TRBV28 to TRBJ2-7; D gene ambiguous. CDR1 MDHEN and CDR2 SYDVKM come from the germline V gene. The V gene lost 3 bases and the J gene lost 6 bases, with 21 bases spanning the gap. The CDR3 covers 16 residues.

This clonotype was counted at least ten times. The V call is TRBV7-6, the J call TRBJ1-1; maybe TRBD1 (5 bases). Per the germline V gene, CDR1 is SGHVS and CDR2 is FNYEAQ. CDR3 length equals 15 residues. V lost 5 bases, J lost 4 bases, and 17 bases lay in between. CDR3 sequence (DNA): TGTGCCAGCAGCATGGACAATTCGCCATTCACTGAAGCTTTCTTT. It is translated as CASSMDNSPFTEAFF. Based on the CDR3 plus reference TRBV7-6 and TRBJ1-1, the full variable domain is GAGVSQSPRYKVTKRGQDVALRCDPISGHVSLYWYRQALGQGPEFLTYFNYEAQQDKSGLPNDRFSAERPEGSISTLTIQRTEQRDSAMYRCASSMDNSPFTEAFFGQGTRLTVV.

In its sample, this clonotype was seen many times. CDR3 DNA sequence: TGCAGTGCTTCTGGGGAGTCTGCGAACATTCAGTACTTC. Its protein is CSASGESANIQYF. The chain couples TRBV20-1 to TRBJ2-4; D is possibly TRBD2 (5 bases). V was shortened by 5 bases and J by 7 bases, with 15 bases between the two germline ends. Germline lookup yields CDR1 DFQATT and CDR2 SNEGSKA (reference sequence). The CDR3 totals 13 residues.